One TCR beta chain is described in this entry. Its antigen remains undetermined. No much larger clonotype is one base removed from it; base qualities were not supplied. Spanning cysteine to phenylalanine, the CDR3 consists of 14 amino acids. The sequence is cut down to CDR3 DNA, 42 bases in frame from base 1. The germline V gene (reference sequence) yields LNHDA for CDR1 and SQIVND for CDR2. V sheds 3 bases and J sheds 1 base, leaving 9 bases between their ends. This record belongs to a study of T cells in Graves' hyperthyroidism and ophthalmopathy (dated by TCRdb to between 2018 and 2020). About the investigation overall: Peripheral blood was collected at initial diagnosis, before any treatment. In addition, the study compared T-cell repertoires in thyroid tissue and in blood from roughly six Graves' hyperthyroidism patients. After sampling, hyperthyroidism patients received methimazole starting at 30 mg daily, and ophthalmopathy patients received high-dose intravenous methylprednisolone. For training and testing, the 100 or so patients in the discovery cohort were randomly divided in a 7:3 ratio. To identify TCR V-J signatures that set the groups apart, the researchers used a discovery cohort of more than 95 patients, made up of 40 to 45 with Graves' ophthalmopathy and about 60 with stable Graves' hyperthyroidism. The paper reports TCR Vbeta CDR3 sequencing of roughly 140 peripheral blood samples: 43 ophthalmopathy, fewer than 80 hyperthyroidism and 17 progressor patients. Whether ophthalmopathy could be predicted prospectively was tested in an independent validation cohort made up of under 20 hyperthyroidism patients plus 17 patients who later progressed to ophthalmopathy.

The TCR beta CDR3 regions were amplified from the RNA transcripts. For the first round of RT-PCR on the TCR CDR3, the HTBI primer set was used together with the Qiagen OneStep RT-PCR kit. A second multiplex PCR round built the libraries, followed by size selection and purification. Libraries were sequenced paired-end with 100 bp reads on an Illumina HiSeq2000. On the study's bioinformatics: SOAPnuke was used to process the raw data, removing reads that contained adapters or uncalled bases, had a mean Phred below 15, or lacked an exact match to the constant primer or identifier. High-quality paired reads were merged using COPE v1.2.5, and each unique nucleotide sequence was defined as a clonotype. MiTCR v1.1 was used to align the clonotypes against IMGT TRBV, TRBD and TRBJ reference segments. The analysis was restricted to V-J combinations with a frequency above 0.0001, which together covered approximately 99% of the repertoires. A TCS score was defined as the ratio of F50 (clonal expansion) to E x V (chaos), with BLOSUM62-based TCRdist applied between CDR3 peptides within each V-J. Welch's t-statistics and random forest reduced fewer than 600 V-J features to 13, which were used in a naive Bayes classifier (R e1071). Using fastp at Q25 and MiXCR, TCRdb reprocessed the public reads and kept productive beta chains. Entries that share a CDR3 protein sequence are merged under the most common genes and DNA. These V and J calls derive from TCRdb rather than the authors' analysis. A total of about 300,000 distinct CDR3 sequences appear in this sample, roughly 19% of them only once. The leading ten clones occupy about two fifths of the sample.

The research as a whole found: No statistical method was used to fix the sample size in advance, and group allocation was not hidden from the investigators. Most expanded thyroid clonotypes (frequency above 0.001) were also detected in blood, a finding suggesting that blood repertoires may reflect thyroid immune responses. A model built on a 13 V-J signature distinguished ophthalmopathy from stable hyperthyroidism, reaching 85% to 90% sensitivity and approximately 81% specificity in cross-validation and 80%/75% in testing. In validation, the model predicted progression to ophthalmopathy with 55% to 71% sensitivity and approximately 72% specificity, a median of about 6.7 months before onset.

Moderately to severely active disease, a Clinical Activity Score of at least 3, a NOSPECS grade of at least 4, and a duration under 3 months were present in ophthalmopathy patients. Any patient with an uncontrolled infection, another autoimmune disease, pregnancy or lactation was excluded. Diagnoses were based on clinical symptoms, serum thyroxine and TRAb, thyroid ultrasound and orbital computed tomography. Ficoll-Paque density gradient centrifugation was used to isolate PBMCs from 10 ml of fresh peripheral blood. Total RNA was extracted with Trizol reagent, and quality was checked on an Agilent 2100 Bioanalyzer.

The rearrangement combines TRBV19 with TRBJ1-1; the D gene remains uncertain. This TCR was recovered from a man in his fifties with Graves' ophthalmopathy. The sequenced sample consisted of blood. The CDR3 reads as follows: CASSMKRANTEAFF. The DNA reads TGTGCCAGTAGTATGAAACGGGCGAACACTGAAGCTTTCTTT.